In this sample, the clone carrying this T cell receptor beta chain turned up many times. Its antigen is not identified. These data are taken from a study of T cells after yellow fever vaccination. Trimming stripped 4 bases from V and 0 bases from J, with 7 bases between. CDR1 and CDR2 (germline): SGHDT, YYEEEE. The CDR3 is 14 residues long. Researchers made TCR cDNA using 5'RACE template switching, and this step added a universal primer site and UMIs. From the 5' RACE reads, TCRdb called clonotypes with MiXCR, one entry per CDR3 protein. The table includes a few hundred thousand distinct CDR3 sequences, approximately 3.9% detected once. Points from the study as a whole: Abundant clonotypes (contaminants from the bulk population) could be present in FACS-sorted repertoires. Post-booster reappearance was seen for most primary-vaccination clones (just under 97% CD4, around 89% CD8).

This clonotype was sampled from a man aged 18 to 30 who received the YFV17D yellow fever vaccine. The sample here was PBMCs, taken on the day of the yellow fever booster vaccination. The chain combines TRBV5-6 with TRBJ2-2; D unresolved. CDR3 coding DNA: TGTGCCAGCAGCCCGCCGACGAACACCGGGGAGCTGTTTTTT. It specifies CASSPPTNTGELFF. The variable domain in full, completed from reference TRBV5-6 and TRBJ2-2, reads DAGVTQSPTHLIKTRGQQVTLRCSPKSGHDTVSWYQQALGQGPQFIFQYYEEEERQRGNFPDRFSGHQFPNYSSELNVNALLLGDSALYLCASSPPTNTGELFFGEGSRLTVL.